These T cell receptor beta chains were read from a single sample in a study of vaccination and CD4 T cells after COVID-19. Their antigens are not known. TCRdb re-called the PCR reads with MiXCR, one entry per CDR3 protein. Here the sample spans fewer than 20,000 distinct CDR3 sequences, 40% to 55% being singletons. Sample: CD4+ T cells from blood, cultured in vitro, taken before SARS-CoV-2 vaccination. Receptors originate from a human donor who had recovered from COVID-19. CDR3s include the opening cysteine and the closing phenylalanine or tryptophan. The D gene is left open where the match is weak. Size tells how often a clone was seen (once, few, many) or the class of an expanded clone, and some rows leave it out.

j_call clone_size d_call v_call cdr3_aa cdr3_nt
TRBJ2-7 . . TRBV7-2 CASSLDTYEQYF TGTGCCAGCAGCTTAGACACCTACGAGCAGTACTTC
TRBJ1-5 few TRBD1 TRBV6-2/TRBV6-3 CASSYSSDREINQPQHF TGTGCCAGCAGTTACTCGAGCGACAGGGAGATTAATCAGCCCCAGCATTTT
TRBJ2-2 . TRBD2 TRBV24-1 CATSASGLHTGELFF TGTGCCACCAGTGCCTCGGGACTACACACCGGGGAGCTGTTTTTT
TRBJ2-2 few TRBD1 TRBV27 CASNTGGRNTGELFF TGTGCCAGCAATACAGGGGGCAGGAACACCGGGGAGCTGTTTTTT
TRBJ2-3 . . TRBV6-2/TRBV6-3 CASSSSAGTQYF TGTGCCAGCAGTTCAAGCGCTGGGACGCAGTATTTT
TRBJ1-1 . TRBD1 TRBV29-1 CSVAGGTGGRNTEAFF TGCAGCGTTGCAGGGGGGACAGGGGGCAGGAACACTGAAGCTTTCTTT
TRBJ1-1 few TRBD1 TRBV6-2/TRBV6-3 CASGDRGEGTEAFF TGTGCCAGCGGGGACAGAGGAGAAGGGACTGAAGCTTTCTTT
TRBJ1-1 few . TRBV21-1 CASTPAGHTEAFF TGTGCCAGCACCCCGGCAGGGCACACTGAAGCTTTCTTT
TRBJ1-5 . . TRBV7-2 CASSFGVSNQPQHF TGTGCCAGCAGCTTTGGGGTAAGCAATCAGCCCCAGCATTTT
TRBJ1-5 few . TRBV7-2 CASSLDRTGQPQHF TGTGCCAGCAGCTTAGATCGCACCGGTCAGCCCCAGCATTTT
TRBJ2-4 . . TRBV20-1 CSASGRVAKNIQYF TGCAGTGCTTCCGGACGGGTGGCCAAAAACATTCAGTACTTC
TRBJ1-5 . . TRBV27 CASSYIASGTQHF TGTGCCAGCAGTTATATCGCCTCAGGGACCCAGCATTTT
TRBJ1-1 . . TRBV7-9 CASSFSLNTEAFF TGTGCCAGCAGCTTTTCCTTGAACACTGAAGCTTTCTTT
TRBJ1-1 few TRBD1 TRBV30 CAWSVRDSPLF TGTGCCTGGAGTGTACGGGACAGTCCTCTCTTT
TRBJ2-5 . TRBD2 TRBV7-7 CASSLIAGGETQYF TGTGCCAGCAGCCTCATAGCGGGGGGAGAGACCCAGTACTTC
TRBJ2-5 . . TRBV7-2 CASSFPGTVVKETQYF TGTGCCAGCAGCTTTCCCGGGACGGTGGTCAAGGAGACCCAGTACTTC
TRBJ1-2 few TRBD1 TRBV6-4 CASRQGANYGYTF TGTGCCAGCAGACAGGGGGCGAACTATGGCTACACCTTC
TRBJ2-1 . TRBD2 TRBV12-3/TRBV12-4 CASSLAGLAGTKQFF TGTGCCAGCAGTTTAGCGGGACTAGCGGGAACGAAGCAGTTCTTC
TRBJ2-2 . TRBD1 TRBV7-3 CASSQLGQGNTGELFF TGTGCCAGCAGCCAGTTGGGACAGGGAAACACCGGGGAGCTGTTTTTT
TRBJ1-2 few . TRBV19 CASSSRDQRSYYGYTF TGTGCCAGTAGTAGCCGGGACCAACGCAGTTACTATGGCTACACCTTC
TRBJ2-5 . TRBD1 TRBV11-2 CASSYGQGAGETQYF TGTGCCAGCAGCTACGGACAGGGGGCGGGTGAGACCCAGTACTTC
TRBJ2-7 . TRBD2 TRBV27 CASSTPGTSGSEQYF TGTGCCAGCAGTACCCCCGGGACTAGCGGGTCTGAGCAGTACTTC
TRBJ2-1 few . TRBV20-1 CSASPPGFNEQFF TGCAGTGCTTCCCCGCCTGGGTTCAATGAGCAGTTCTTC
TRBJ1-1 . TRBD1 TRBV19 CASSMAGTGGTEAFF TGTGCCAGTAGTATGGCCGGGACAGGGGGCACTGAAGCTTTCTTT
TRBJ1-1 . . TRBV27 CASNSRMNTEAFF TGTGCCAGCAATTCCAGGATGAACACTGAAGCTTTCTTT
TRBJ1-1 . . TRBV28 CASSSGRREAFF TGTGCCAGCAGTTCGGGACGGAGAGAAGCTTTCTTT
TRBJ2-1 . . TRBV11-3 CASSQDPSYNEQFF TGTGCCAGCAGCCAGGATCCATCCTACAATGAGCAGTTCTTC
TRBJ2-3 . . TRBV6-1 CASSLDSSTDTQYF TGTGCCAGCAGTCTGGACAGTTCCACAGATACGCAGTATTTT
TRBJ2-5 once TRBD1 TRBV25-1 CASSVGGIQETQYF TGTGCCAGCAGTGTAGGGGGCATACAAGAGACCCAGTACTTC
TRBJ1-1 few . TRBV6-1 CASSNRNSGPLTEAFF TGTGCCAGCAGCAACCGGAATTCTGGGCCTTTAACTGAAGCTTTCTTT
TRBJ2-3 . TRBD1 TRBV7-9 CASSLRDRGRDTQYF TGTGCCAGCAGCCTCCGGGACAGGGGGCGAGATACGCAGTATTTT
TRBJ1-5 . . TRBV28 CASSQVTGSGGQPQHF TGTGCCAGCAGCCAAGTTACAGGATCTGGAGGTCAGCCCCAGCATTTT
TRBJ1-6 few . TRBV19 CASKEGIHNSPLHF TGTGCCAGTAAAGAGGGGATCCATAATTCACCCCTCCACTTT
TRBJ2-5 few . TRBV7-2 CASSANRPGVETQYF TGTGCCAGCAGCGCAAACAGACCGGGGGTGGAGACCCAGTACTTC
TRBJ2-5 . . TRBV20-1 CSARDFEETQYF TGCAGTGCTAGAGATTTTGAAGAGACCCAGTACTTC
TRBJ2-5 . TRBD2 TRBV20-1 CSASWLAGKAETQYF TGCAGTGCTAGTTGGCTAGCGGGGAAAGCAGAGACCCAGTACTTC
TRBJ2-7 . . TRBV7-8 CASSLRDTGYEQYF TGTGCCAGCAGCTTAAGGGACACCGGCTACGAGCAGTACTTC
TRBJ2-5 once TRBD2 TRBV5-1 CASSTGLAGGPLLETQYF TGCGCCAGCAGCACCGGACTAGCGGGAGGGCCGCTTTTAGAGACCCAGTACTTC
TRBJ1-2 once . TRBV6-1 CASSESGTYTF TGTGCCAGCAGTGAAAGTGGGACGTACACCTTC
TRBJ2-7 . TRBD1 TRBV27 CASSRRPGQSYEQYF TGTGCCAGCAGTAGAAGACCGGGACAGTCCTACGAGCAGTACTTC
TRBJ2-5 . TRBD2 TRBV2 CASSPRLAGRETQYF TGTGCCAGCAGTCCCCGACTAGCGGGACGGGAGACCCAGTACTTC
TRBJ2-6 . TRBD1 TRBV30 CAWGTAGANVLTF TGTGCCTGGGGGACAGCCGGGGCCAACGTCCTGACTTTC
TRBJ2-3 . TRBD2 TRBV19 CASSTGLAGTDTQYF TGTGCCAGTAGTACCGGACTAGCGGGAACAGATACGCAGTATTTT
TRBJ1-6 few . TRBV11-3 CASSLRDSPLHF TGTGCCAGCAGCTTACGGGACTCACCCCTCCACTTT